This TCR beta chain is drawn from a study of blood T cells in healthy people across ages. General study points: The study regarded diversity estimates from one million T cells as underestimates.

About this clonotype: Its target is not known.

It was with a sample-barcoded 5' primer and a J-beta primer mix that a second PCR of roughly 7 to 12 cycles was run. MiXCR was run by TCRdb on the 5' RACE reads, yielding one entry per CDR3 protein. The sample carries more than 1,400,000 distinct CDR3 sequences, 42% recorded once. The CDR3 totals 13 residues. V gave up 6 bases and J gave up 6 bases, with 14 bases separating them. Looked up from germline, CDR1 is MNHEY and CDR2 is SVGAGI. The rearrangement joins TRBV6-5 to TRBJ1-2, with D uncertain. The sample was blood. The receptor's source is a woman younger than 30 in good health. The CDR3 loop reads CASSPQAADGYTF. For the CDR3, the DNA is TGTGCCAGCAGCCCCCAAGCGGCCGATGGCTACACCTTC.